Following are 18 T cell receptor beta chains from one sample sequenced in a study of cytomegalovirus exposure and HLA in healthy donors. Libraries were prepared by immunoSEQ multiplex PCR; TCRdb keeps only in-frame clonotypes and omits some of them. The sample lists some 45,000 clones, 92% occurring once. The source material was PBMCs. Receptors originate from a young man in good health and CMV-seronegative.

This sequence joins TRBV5-5 and TRBJ2-1; 11 nucleotides line up with TRBD2. The CDR3 covers 18 residues. Germline CDR1 SGHKS, CDR2 YYEKEE (reference sequence). Trimming removed 2 bases from V and 0 bases from J; junction bases left unmatched: 7. The CDR3 spells CASSFTLAGGSSYNEQFF. In DNA, the CDR3 is TGTGCCAGCAGCTTTACCCTAGCGGGGGGTAGCTCCTACAATGAGCAGTTCTTC.

The chain uses TRBV27 and TRBJ1-1; 9 nucleotides match TRBD1. V dropped 7 bases and J dropped 1; count of bases not matched to a gene: 4. The CDR3 consists of 14 residues. CDR1 is MNHEY and CDR2 is SMNVEV in the germline V gene (reference sequence). Written as DNA, the CDR3 is TGTGCCAGCAACTACAGGGGGCAGAACACTGAAGCTTTCTTT. Amino acids: CASNYRGQNTEAFF.

The genes are TRBV7-3 and TRBJ1-6; D unclear. This CDR3 has 15 amino acids. The V gene lost 2 bases and the J gene lost 6 bases, with 11 bases spanning the gap. From germline, CDR1 is SGHTA and CDR2 FQGTGA. This CDR3 is CASSLEGSGNSPLHF. As DNA, the CDR3 is TGTGCCAGCAGCTTAGAGGGCTCCGGTAATTCACCCCTCCACTTT.

The rearrangement uses TRBV5-1 and TRBJ2-5; 8 bases fit TRBD1. Trimming removed 6 bases from V and 5 bases from J; junction bases left unmatched: 9. The length of the CDR3 is 14 residues. CDR1 and CDR2 (germline): SGHRS, YFSETQ. CDR3 amino acids: CASKPWTGFETQYF. In DNA, the CDR3 is TGCGCCAGCAAACCGTGGACAGGGTTTGAGACCCAGTACTTC.

The chain couples TRBV28 to TRBJ1-3; D gene ambiguous. The CDR3 sequence is 14 residues long. The V and J ends lost 6 bases and 4 bases respectively, with 13 bases between them. Germline V gene lookup returns CDR1 MDHEN and CDR2 SYDVKM. The CDR3 is CASRYPTGGNTIYF. Written as DNA, the CDR3 is TGTGCCAGCAGATACCCCACGGGGGGAAACACCATATATTTT.

V is TRBV5-4 and J is TRBJ2-5; 11 bases align to TRBD2. The CDR3 sequence is 16 residues long. Looked up from germline, CDR1 is SGHNT and CDR2 is YYREEE (reference sequence). J lost 5 bases, V lost 0 bases, and 6 bases had no gene match. CDR3 region: CASSLVLAGGQETQYF. The CDR3 DNA sequence: TGTGCCAGCAGCTTGGTGTTAGCGGGGGGGCAGGAGACCCAGTACTTC.

A few counts support this clone. The chain uses TRBV19 and TRBJ1-3; no reliable D call. CDR3 length: 14 residues. V lost 5 bases and J 0 bases, leaving 8 bases between the germline ends. Per the germline V gene, CDR1 is LNHDA and CDR2 is SQIVND (reference sequence). This chain's CDR3 is CASSSGTSGNTIYF. CDR3 nucleotides: TGTGCCAGTAGTTCGGGTACCTCTGGAAACACCATATATTTT. Full variable domain (rest looked up from reference TRBV19 and TRBJ1-3): DGGITQSPKYLFRKEGQNVTLSCEQNLNHDAMYWYRQDPGQGLRLIYYSQIVNDFQKGDIAEGYSVSREKKESFPLTVTSAQKNPTAFYLCASSSGTSGNTIYFGEGSWLTVV.

The chain recombines TRBV5-4 with TRBJ2-3, with TRBD2 matching over 16 bases. The CDR3 is made up of 17 amino acids. Germline V gene sequence: CDR1 SGHNT, CDR2 YYREEE (reference sequence). V gave up 3 bases and J gave up 2 bases; unmatched junction bases: 3. The CDR3 sequence: CASSSGTSGGATDTQYF. The CDR3 nucleotides read TGTGCCAGCAGCTCCGGGACTAGCGGGGGGGCCACAGATACGCAGTATTTT.

This chain joins TRBV9 and TRBJ2-5, with D possibly matching TRBD2 (6 bases). V was trimmed by 4 bases and J by 1 base, leaving 11 bases between them. Germline V gene sequence: CDR1 SGDLS, CDR2 YYNGEE. The CDR3 contains 14 residues. The CDR3 spells CASSQAGGQETQYF. The DNA for the CDR3 is TGTGCCAGCAGCCAAGCCGGGGGCCAAGAGACCCAGTACTTC.

This sequence joins TRBV7-9 and TRBJ2-3; 11 bases map to TRBD2. V lost 8 bases and J lost 3; bases outside the gene matches: 7. This CDR3 has 15 amino acids. CDR1 is SEHNR, CDR2 FQNEAQ, per germline (reference sequence). The CDR3 nucleotides are TGTGCCAGCGGTCTTAGCGGGGGGGAAACAGATACGCAGTATTTT. Amino acids: CASGLSGGETDTQYF.

This rearrangement joins TRBV5-4 to TRBJ2-7; 11 positions agree with TRBD1. CDR1 SGHNT and CDR2 YYREEE come from the germline V gene (reference sequence). Losses at the gene ends were 4 bases for V and 5 bases for J; bases not matched to a gene: 8. This CDR3 has 15 amino acids. The CDR3 DNA follows: TGTGCCAGCAGCCCGGCAGGACAGGGGGCGAACGAGCAGTACTTC. Translation gives CASSPAGQGANEQYF.

This clone is medium-sized. The CDR3 is CASSPLPSGVFISYEQYF. CDR3 DNA: TGTGCCAGCTCACCACTCCCTTCAGGGGTCTTTATATCCTACGAGCAGTACTTC. V is TRBV18 and J is TRBJ2-7, with D maybe TRBD1 (6 bases). CDR1 KGHSH and CDR2 LQKENI come from the germline V gene. V was clipped by 1 base and J by 1 base, with 20 bases between them. The CDR3 is 18 amino acids.

This clone has only one observation. The chain is built from TRBV15 and TRBJ1-5; no firm D call. Trimming shortened V by 0 bases and J by 0 bases, and 12 bases separated the two germline ends. There are 17 residues in the CDR3. The germline V gene has CDR1 LNHNV and CDR2 YYDKDF (reference sequence). The DNA for the CDR3 is TGTGCCACCAGCAGAGAAGTGCGTAAAAATAGCAATCAGCCCCAGCATTTT. This translates into CATSREVRKNSNQPQHF.

This sequence joins TRBV7-2 and TRBJ2-3, with 7 bases matching TRBD2. Germline V gene sequence: CDR1 SGHTA, CDR2 FQGNSA. J lost 2 bases, V lost 2 bases, and 10 bases had no gene match. The CDR3 spans 17 residues. CDR3 sequence reads: CASSLLSSGHLTDTQYF. The CDR3 nucleotides read TGTGCCAGCAGCTTATTGTCTAGCGGTCACCTCACAGATACGCAGTATTTT.

This clone was seen only a few times. The chain carries TRBV27 and TRBJ2-1, with D perhaps TRBD2 (6 bases). V was cut by 4 bases and J by 4 bases, with 26 bases left in between. The CDR3 is 19 amino acids. Germline V gene sequence: CDR1 MNHEY, CDR2 SMNVEV (reference sequence). CDR3 sequence (DNA): TGTGCCAGCAGTTCTATTACCCGCTTGGGCAGGGAGGCTTACAATGAGCAGTTCTTC. Its protein is CASSSITRLGREAYNEQFF.

The rearrangement joins TRBV19 to TRBJ1-5; perhaps TRBD1 as D (5 bases). The CDR3 runs to 14 residues. Germline V gene sequence: CDR1 LNHDA, CDR2 SQIVND (reference sequence). Trimming cost V 5 bases and J 6 bases, with 14 bases left between them. This CDR3 reads CASSPWGAAQPQHF. CDR3 DNA: TGTGCCAGTAGTCCCTGGGGCGCGGCTCAGCCCCAGCATTTT.

The chain employs TRBV23-1 and TRBJ2-1; D gene uncertain. TRBV23-1 is an ORF, with its function uncertain. Deletions cut 4 bases from V and 0 bases from J, with 19 bases between. CDR3 length equals 18 residues. The CDR3 nucleotides are TGCGCCAGCAGTCTCCCCGACGGCAGGTTGAGCTCCTACAATGAGCAGTTCTTC. Amino acids: CASSLPDGRLSSYNEQFF.

The rearrangement joins TRBV4-2 to TRBJ2-5; D gene unclear. CDR1 and CDR2 (germline): LGHNA, YNFKEQ. Trimming left V 1 base short and J 2 bases short, with 5 bases between. This CDR3 spans 13 amino acids. The CDR3 DNA sequence: TGTGCCAGCAGCCAAGCAACACAAGAGACCCAGTACTTC. Amino acids: CASSQATQETQYF.